This T cell receptor beta chain was captured by sequencing in a study of regulatory T cells in long-lasting Graves disease. Unmatched junction bases numbered 10, after V lost 6 bases and J lost 3 bases. Looked up from germline, CDR1 is LGHDT and CDR2 is YNNKEL (reference sequence). The CDR3 runs 15 residues. Assembly of TCR beta libraries relied on iRepertoire HTBI primers together with Arm-PCR of CDR3 regions. TCRdb redid the calling of the multiplex PCR reads with MiXCR, one entry per CDR3 protein. Here the sample spans 530,000 or so distinct CDR3 sequences, roughly 13% being singletons. The time point: newly diagnosed GD, antithyroid drugs for less than 3 months. PBMCs provided the RNA from which the TCR library was made. This same sample was also part of a study on T cells in Graves' hyperthyroidism and ophthalmopathy. From that report: Exclusions: uncontrolled infection, other autoimmune disease, pregnancy, lactation.

The material sequenced was peripheral blood mononuclear cells (PBMCs), taken at new diagnosis, from a patient treated with antithyroid drugs. The receptor comes from a man aged 30 to 45 with Graves disease. This chain connects TRBV3-1 to TRBJ2-7, with 8 bases fitting TRBD2. The CDR3 here is CASRHSGTSNYEQYF. Here the CDR3 DNA reads TGTGCCAGCAGGCATTCCGGGACTAGTAACTACGAGCAGTACTTC.